Listed below are T cell receptor beta chains from one sample, sequenced in a study of T cells in Graves' hyperthyroidism and ophthalmopathy. One entry per CDR3 protein results from TCRdb running MiXCR on the multiplex PCR reads. The data contain around 530,000 distinct CDR3 sequences, approximately 17% of them singletons. Sequencing was performed on blood. The receptors shown here come from a woman in her late teens or twenties with Graves' ophthalmopathy. The CDR3 runs from the conserved cysteine through the conserved F or W. The D gene is left open where the match is weak. Where a row states a size, it is once, few, many or the class of an expanded clone; other rows omit it.

TRBJ2-1,TRBV6-1,few,TRBD2,CASSRLAGGLQSRFF,TGTGCCAGCAGCCGACTAGCGGGGGGGCTTCAGTCTCGGTTCTTC
TRBJ1-2,TRBV14,NA,NA,CASSQQTATFYGYTF,TGTGCCAGCAGCCAACAGACAGCGACCTTCTATGGCTACACCTTC
TRBJ2-1,TRBV29-1,NA,NA,CSVIGNHNEQFF,TGCAGCGTTATTGGCAACCACAATGAGCAGTTCTTC
TRBJ1-6,TRBV28,NA,NA,CASSHLPSSYNSPLHF,TGTGCCAGCAGCCATCTACCGAGCTCCTATAATTCACCCCTCCACTTT
TRBJ2-7,TRBV28,NA,NA,CASSFNTKHGYEQYF,TGTGCCAGCAGTTTTAACACTAAACATGGATACGAGCAGTACTTC
TRBJ2-7,TRBV6-2/TRBV6-3,many,NA,CASSYSGLRDHEQYF,TGTGCCAGCAGTTACTCGGGACTCCGGGACCACGAGCAGTACTTC
TRBJ2-3,TRBV28,many,NA,CASSLQDGYTDTQYF,TGTGCCAGCAGTCTCCAGGATGGTTACACAGATACGCAGTATTTT
TRBJ2-4,TRBV6-2/TRBV6-3,many,NA,CASSLPDDLNIQYF,TGTGCCAGCAGTTTACCGGACGATCTAAACATTCAGTACTTC
TRBJ2-1,TRBV12-3/TRBV12-4,many,NA,CASSLRLGEQFF,TGTGCCAGCAGCCTCCGTTTGGGGGAGCAGTTCTTC
TRBJ2-1,TRBV2,once,TRBD2,CASSTATPGLAINEQFF,TGTGCCAGCAGTACCGCCACTCCGGGACTAGCGATCAATGAGCAGTTCTTC
TRBJ2-1,TRBV7-9,NA,TRBD2,CASSLSGTSRVEQFF,TGTGCCAGCAGCTTATCCGGGACTAGCAGGGTTGAGCAGTTCTTC
TRBJ2-3,TRBV7-9,many,TRBD2,CASKLAGNTDTQYF,TGTGCCAGCAAACTAGCGGGAAACACAGATACGCAGTATTTT
TRBJ2-6,TRBV28,few,NA,CASSFGGSGANVLTF,TGCGCCAGCAGCTTTGGGGGCTCTGGGGCCAACGTCCTGACTTTC
TRBJ2-1,TRBV28,many,TRBD1,CASTDRASSYNEQFF,TGTGCCAGCACGGACAGGGCGAGCTCCTACAATGAGCAGTTCTTC
TRBJ2-7,TRBV2,NA,TRBD1,CASKLGQVKTYEQYF,TGTGCCAGCAAATTGGGACAGGTAAAAACCTACGAGCAGTACTTC
TRBJ2-7,TRBV28,many,NA,CASSLGRRQGIYEQYF,TGTGCCAGCAGTTTGGGGCGTAGGCAGGGGATCTACGAGCAGTACTTC
TRBJ2-7,TRBV5-4,once,NA,CASSVGPAGYEQYF,TGTGCCAGCAGCGTTGGTCCCGCAGGCTACGAGCAGTACTTC
TRBJ1-2,TRBV5-1,many,NA,CASQTGTSSYGYTF,TGCGCCAGCCAAACGGGGACTTCTAGCTATGGCTACACCTTC
TRBJ2-3,TRBV20-1,NA,TRBD2,CSASTSGEGTDTQYF,TGCAGTGCTAGCACTAGCGGGGAGGGCACAGATACGCAGTATTTT
TRBJ2-1,TRBV11-2,many,NA,CASSMPAGIGPYNEQFF,TGTGCCAGCAGCATGCCCGCAGGGATAGGCCCCTACAATGAGCAGTTCTTC
TRBJ1-1,TRBV6-1,many,NA,CASSDGRTGNTEAFF,TGTGCCAGCAGTGACGGGAGGACGGGCAACACTGAAGCTTTCTTT
TRBJ2-3,TRBV7-9,many,NA,CASSLTTHTQYF,TGTGCCAGCAGCTTAACAACTCATACGCAGTATTTT
TRBJ2-2,TRBV7-2,NA,NA,CASSPEGVTGELFF,TGTGCCAGCAGCCCTGAGGGGGTCACCGGGGAGCTGTTTTTT
TRBJ1-1,TRBV28,many,NA,CATVRGAGTEAFF,TGTGCCACCGTCCGGGGGGCAGGGACTGAAGCTTTCTTT
TRBJ1-4,TRBV7-9,few,NA,CASSRRGVATNEKLFF,TGTGCCAGCAGTCGACGTGGGGTTGCAACTAATGAAAAACTGTTTTTT
TRBJ1-6,TRBV2,few,NA,CASRTYNSPLHF,TGTGCCAGCAGAACATATAATTCACCCCTCCACTTT
TRBJ2-1,TRBV12-3/TRBV12-4,NA,NA,CASSPHISYNEQFF,TGTGCCAGCAGCCCCCATATCTCCTACAATGAGCAGTTCTTC
TRBJ1-2,TRBV12-3/TRBV12-4,many,TRBD1,CASSLGQGSTYGYTF,TGTGCCAGCAGCTTGGGACAGGGGTCCACCTATGGCTACACCTTC
TRBJ1-1,TRBV2,many,NA,CASTKEVHPEAFF,TGTGCCAGCACTAAGGAGGTTCACCCTGAAGCTTTCTTT
TRBJ1-2,TRBV29-1,NA,NA,CSVEDRRVGYTF,TGCAGCGTTGAAGATAGGAGGGTCGGCTACACCTTC
TRBJ1-5,TRBV7-9,many,NA,CASSLVGGHGFSNQPQHF,TGTGCCAGCAGCTTAGTTGGGGGACACGGTTTTAGCAATCAGCCCCAGCATTTT
TRBJ1-2,TRBV18,many,NA,CASSPKGVEGYTF,TGTGCCAGCTCACCAAAGGGGGTCGAGGGCTACACCTTC
TRBJ1-1,TRBV29-1,many,NA,CSVEDLGRTEAFF,TGCAGCGTTGAAGATCTGGGGAGAACTGAAGCTTTCTTT
TRBJ1-5,TRBV28,many,TRBD1,CASSVRQGAGQPQHF,TGTGCCAGCAGTGTCAGACAGGGGGCTGGACAGCCCCAGCATTTT
TRBJ2-3,TRBV27,few,NA,CASSPAVRYTDTQYF,TGTGCCAGCAGTCCAGCAGTACGCTACACAGATACGCAGTATTTT
TRBJ1-2,TRBV19,few,NA,CASSMGSNYGYTF,TGTGCCAGTAGTATGGGCAGTAACTATGGCTACACCTTC
TRBJ2-1,TRBV4-3,NA,TRBD2,CASSQDREGEQFF,TGCGCCAGCAGCCAAGATAGGGAGGGCGAGCAGTTCTTC
TRBJ1-1,TRBV12-3/TRBV12-4,many,NA,CASSLLGVGKAFF,TGTGCCAGCAGTTTATTGGGGGTGGGCAAAGCTTTCTTT
TRBJ1-6,TRBV30,many,NA,CAWSLDGSNSPLHF,TGTGCCTGGAGTCTCGACGGATCCAATTCACCCCTCCACTTT
TRBJ1-4,TRBV29-1,NA,NA,CSVELPDEKLFF,TGCAGCGTTGAATTGCCAGATGAAAAACTGTTTTTT
TRBJ1-2,TRBV6-1,many,TRBD1,CASRHDRANYGYTF,TGTGCCAGCAGGCACGACAGGGCCAACTATGGCTACACCTTC
TRBJ2-2,TRBV30,many,NA,CAWTQYNTGELFF,TGTGCCTGGACTCAATACAACACCGGGGAGCTGTTTTTT
TRBJ2-7,TRBV6-2/TRBV6-3,many,NA,CASSYAGTYEQYF,TGTGCCAGCAGTTATGCAGGGACCTACGAGCAGTACTTC
TRBJ2-7,TRBV5-1,many,NA,CASSTRQGGPYEQYF,TGCGCCAGCAGCACTAGACAGGGAGGGCCCTACGAGCAGTACTTC
TRBJ2-6,TRBV28,NA,NA,CASSHLRGTGANVLTF,TGTGCCAGCAGCCACCTCAGGGGCACTGGGGCCAACGTCCTGACTTTC
TRBJ1-2,TRBV5-5,NA,TRBD1,CASSEEQGEVLYGYTF,TGTGCCAGCAGCGAAGAACAGGGGGAGGTCCTCTATGGCTACACCTTC
TRBJ1-2,TRBV9,few,TRBD1,CASSVRGDRGYGYTF,TGTGCCAGCAGCGTAAGGGGAGACAGGGGGTATGGCTACACCTTC
TRBJ2-7,TRBV12-3/TRBV12-4,NA,NA,CASSYTTGYYEQYF,TGTGCCAGCAGTTATACGACGGGATACTACGAGCAGTACTTC
TRBJ1-1,TRBV18,many,NA,CASSTGGNTEAFF,TGTGCCAGCTCAACGGGAGGGAACACTGAAGCTTTCTTT
TRBJ2-7,TRBV4-1,many,NA,CASSPRDTSYEQYF,TGCGCCAGCAGCCCGAGGGACACCAGCTACGAGCAGTACTTC
TRBJ2-1,TRBV7-9,many,TRBD1,CASSQQGYTGNEQFF,TGTGCCAGCAGTCAACAGGGGTATACAGGCAATGAGCAGTTCTTC
TRBJ2-3,TRBV6-1,many,NA,CASRSAGTGTDTQYF,TGTGCCAGCAGATCGGCTGGGACTGGCACAGATACGCAGTATTTT
TRBJ2-7,TRBV7-2,many,NA,CASSLTGLTYEQYF,TGTGCCAGCAGCTTAACGGGCCTGACCTACGAGCAGTACTTC
TRBJ2-2,TRBV24-1,few,NA,CATSDPDRGTNTGELFF,TGTGCCACCAGTGATCCCGACAGAGGTACGAACACCGGGGAGCTGTTTTTT